These T cell receptor beta chains were read from a single sample in a study of CD8 T cells in ankylosing spondylitis. TCRdb passed the 5' RACE reads through MiXCR, listing each CDR3 protein once. The sample includes more than 110,000 distinct CDR3 sequences, roughly 8% of them seen just once. Sequencing used synovial fluid, either unsorted or a sorted T cell fraction (not recorded which). The receptors come from a male donor with ankylosing spondylitis. Both conserved end residues are part of each CDR3. The D gene is left open where the match is weak. The size entry is marked missing in some rows and otherwise reads once, few, many or a size class.

>TRBJ1-1|NA|many|TRBV7-2
TGTGCCAGCAGCTATACTAGGCCTGTGGACACTGAAGCTTTCTTT
CASSYTRPVDTEAFF
>TRBJ1-2|NA|few|TRBV9
TGTGCCAGCAGCGTAGGAGCCGGGGACCCTAACTATGGCTACACCTTC
CASSVGAGDPNYGYTF
>TRBJ2-5|NA|many|TRBV5-1
TGCGCCAGCAGCTCGGGGACGGACATAAGGGAGACCCAGTACTTC
CASSSGTDIRETQYF
>TRBJ1-1|NA|NA|TRBV29-1
TGCAGCGTGGACGCACCCATGAACACTGAAGCTTTCTTT
CSVDAPMNTEAFF
>TRBJ2-7|NA|many|TRBV30
TGTGCCTGGAGTGGCAACTGGAACGAGCAGTACTTC
CAWSGNWNEQYF
>TRBJ2-3|TRBD2|many|TRBV28
TGTGCCAGCAGTTCGTCTAGCGGGTCAGGAACAGATACGCAGTATTTT
CASSSSSGSGTDTQYF
>TRBJ1-1|TRBD1|many|TRBV28
TGTGCCAGCAGTTTAGCAGGGGGCAACACTGAAGCTTTCTTT
CASSLAGGNTEAFF
>TRBJ1-5|TRBD1|few|TRBV12-3/TRBV12-4
TGTGCCAGCAGTTTTTGGGACAGAAATCAGCCCCAGCATTTT
CASSFWDRNQPQHF
>TRBJ2-1|NA|many|TRBV7-8
TGTGCCAGCAGCTTAAAACAGGGTGAGAGGTATGAGCAGTTCTTC
CASSLKQGERYEQFF
>TRBJ1-1|NA|many|TRBV4-1
TGCGCCAGCAGCCTAAAGGGGCAGAGAGAAGCTTTCTTT
CASSLKGQREAFF
>TRBJ2-3|TRBD2|few|TRBV29-1
TGCAGCGTAGGACTAGCGGGAGGATATGATACGCAGTATTTT
CSVGLAGGYDTQYF
>TRBJ2-1|TRBD2|many|TRBV18
TGTGCCAGCTCGGAACTAGCGGGAGCAGACAATGAGCAGTTCTTC
CASSELAGADNEQFF
>TRBJ2-1|TRBD2|NA|TRBV7-3
TGTGCCAGCAGCTTAATGGTAGCGGGGGGTAATGAGCAGTTCTTC
CASSLMVAGGNEQFF
>TRBJ1-2|TRBD1|many|TRBV7-8
TGTGCCAGCAGCCTCTCTCGGGACAGGGGGAACTATGGCTACACCTTC
CASSLSRDRGNYGYTF
>TRBJ1-4|NA|few|TRBV11-2
TGTGCCAGCAGCTTACAAGGGGAAAAACTGTTTTTT
CASSLQGEKLFF
>TRBJ2-7|NA|NA|TRBV7-2
TGTGCCAGCAGCCAGAGGATCAGCTACGAGCAGTACTTC
CASSQRISYEQYF
>TRBJ2-4|NA|NA|TRBV6-2/TRBV6-3
TGTGCCAGCAGTTACGACCTCAGGGCATGGGAAAACATTCAGTACTTC
CASSYDLRAWENIQYF
>TRBJ2-1|TRBD1|many|TRBV7-2
TGTGCCAGCAGCAAACAGGGGTATGAGCAGTTCTTC
CASSKQGYEQFF
>TRBJ1-1|NA|NA|TRBV2
TGTGCCAGCCCGAAGGGGAGGAACACTGAAGCTTTCTTT
CASPKGRNTEAFF
>TRBJ2-1|TRBD1|few|TRBV6-2/TRBV6-3
TGTGCCAGCAGTTACGACAGGGGATCCAATGAGCAGTTCTTC
CASSYDRGSNEQFF
>TRBJ1-4|TRBD1|many|TRBV3-1
TGTGCCAGCAGCCAAGACGCGTGGCAGGGGGCGTCCAATGAAAAACTGTTTTTT
CASSQDAWQGASNEKLFF
>TRBJ1-5|NA|many|TRBV19
TGTGCCAGTAGTAAGGGACAAATTAGCAATCAGCCCCAGCATTTT
CASSKGQISNQPQHF
>TRBJ2-1|NA|NA|TRBV20-1
TGCAGTGCTAGAGCCTGGGTGGGGTCGTATGAGCAGTTCTTC
CSARAWVGSYEQFF
>TRBJ1-6|TRBD1|few|TRBV6-1
TGTGCCAGCAGCCCAGAGACAGGGAGGAATTCACCCCTCCACTTT
CASSPETGRNSPLHF
>TRBJ2-7|TRBD2|NA|TRBV13
TGTGCCAGCAGCGCGGGGGGCCATAGCTCCTACGAGCAGTACTTC
CASSAGGHSSYEQYF
>TRBJ2-6|NA|NA|TRBV7-8
TGTGCCAGCAGACTAACGCGGACAGTCTCTGGGGCCAACGTCCTGACTTTC
CASRLTRTVSGANVLTF
>TRBJ1-1|NA|many|TRBV11-2
TGTGCCAGCAGCTTAGTGGGACTTCTGACTGGGGCTTTCTTT
CASSLVGLLTGAFF
>TRBJ2-5|TRBD2|NA|TRBV9
TGTGCCAGCAGCGTAGTTGGACTAGCGGGAGAAGAGACCCAGTACTTC
CASSVVGLAGEETQYF
>TRBJ2-7|TRBD1|many|TRBV6-2/TRBV6-3
TGTGCCGGCATAGGGGGGACAGGCTACTACGAGCAGTACTTC
CAGIGGTGYYEQYF
>TRBJ2-2|NA|many|TRBV19
TGTGCCAGTACCGCTATTATAGCCGGGGAGCTGTTTTTT
CASTAIIAGELFF
>TRBJ2-1|NA|NA|TRBV10-1
TGCGCCAGCAGTGACCGCCTAGCGACCTACAATGAGCAGTTCTTC
CASSDRLATYNEQFF
>TRBJ2-7|TRBD2|NA|TRBV9
TGTGCCAGCAGCGTTACTAGCGGGAAGCCCTACGAGCAGTACTTC
CASSVTSGKPYEQYF
>TRBJ2-6|NA|few|TRBV12-3/TRBV12-4
TGTGCCAGCAGTTTAAATTCGGCCAACGTCCTGACTTTC
CASSLNSANVLTF
>TRBJ1-1|TRBD1|few|TRBV19
TGTGCCAGTAGTATCGGGACAGGGTTCCACACTGAAGCTTTCTTT
CASSIGTGFHTEAFF
>TRBJ2-1|NA|many|TRBV24-1
TGTGCCACCAGTGATTTTGTCCACAATGAGCAGTTCTTC
CATSDFVHNEQFF
>TRBJ2-3|TRBD2|medium-sized|TRBV5-1
TGCGCCAGCAGCGGGACAACTAGCGGTAGCACAGATACGCAGTATTTT
CASSGTTSGSTDTQYF
>TRBJ2-3|TRBD2|NA|TRBV27
TGTGCCAGCAGTAAGACTAGCGTTACGCAGTATTTT
CASSKTSVTQYF
>TRBJ2-5|NA|few|TRBV20-1
TGCAGTGCTCTAAGGGGGGTAGGGGAGACCCAGTACTTC
CSALRGVGETQYF
>TRBJ1-3|NA|many|TRBV12-3/TRBV12-4
TGTGCCAGCTCCCGCGGGGGCTCTGGAAACACCATATATTTT
CASSRGGSGNTIYF
>TRBJ1-1|NA|few|TRBV20-1
TGCAGTGGAGCCCTAACAGTTGAAGCTTTCTTT
CSGALTVEAFF
>TRBJ2-1|TRBD2|many|TRBV5-4
TGTGCCAGCAGCGCCGGGACTAGCGGGAGGAATGAGCAGTTCTTC
CASSAGTSGRNEQFF
>TRBJ2-2|TRBD2|NA|TRBV5-1
TGCGCCAGCAGCTCTTCCGGACTAGCGGGAGGTAGCACCGGGGAGCTGTTTTTT
CASSSSGLAGGSTGELFF
>TRBJ1-3|NA|many|TRBV9
TGTGCCAGCAGCGTAGGGGTGGGCAGGCCTGGAAACACCATATATTTT
CASSVGVGRPGNTIYF
>TRBJ2-7|NA|few|TRBV5-1
TGCGCCAGCAGCTCGCTCAGCTCCTACGAGCAGTACTTC
CASSSLSSYEQYF
>TRBJ2-7|NA|few|TRBV7-2
TGTGCCAGCAGCTTAAAACAGGGCTACGAGCAGTACTTC
CASSLKQGYEQYF